Following are 10 T cell receptor beta chains from one sample sequenced in a study of blood T cells in healthy people across ages. Primers used in a second PCR of about 7 to 12 cycles were a sample-barcoded 5' primer and a J-beta primer mix. From the 5' RACE reads, TCRdb called clonotypes with MiXCR, one entry per CDR3 protein. Of 800,000 or so distinct CDR3 sequences in the sample, around 25% were seen once. The same data also went into a second study, on T cells of mothers and their children.

The sample comprised blood. These receptors were collected from a boy aged 5-17 years in good health.

The gene calls are TRBV12-3 or TRBV12-4 and TRBJ2-5; D possibly uses TRBD1 or TRBD2 (5 bases each). The tail of the sequence fits TRBJ2-7 better, so the J call may be wrong. The CDR3 is 15 residues long. CDR3 amino acids: CASSLLARDHYEQYF. The CDR3 DNA reads TGTGCCAGCAGTTTATTAGCGAGGGACCACTACGAGCAGTACTTC.

This clonotype turned up a few times. The gene calls are TRBV29-1 and TRBJ2-4; unclear D gene. Trimming pared 1 base from V and 7 bases from J, leaving 8 bases between. CDR3 length: 12 residues. The germline CDR1 and CDR2 sequences are SQVTM and ANQGSEA. In nucleotides, the CDR3 is TGCAGCGTTGAAGGGGGTGAGAACATTCAGTACTTC. Encoded protein: CSVEGGENIQYF.

V and J are TRBV5-1 and TRBJ2-7, with D tentatively TRBD1 or TRBD2 (6 bases each). CDR3 length: 13 amino acids. Trimming took off 3 bases at V and 4 bases at J, with 11 bases between the two ends. Per germline, CDR1 SGHRS and CDR2 YFSETQ. CDR3 protein: CASSWGASYEQYF. CDR3 coding DNA: TGCGCCAGCAGCTGGGGGGCTAGTTACGAGCAGTACTTC.

This chain connects TRBV20-1 to TRBJ1-6; TRBD1 might be the D (5 bases). CDR1 DFQATT and CDR2 SNEGSKA come from the germline V gene (reference sequence). V shed 7 bases and J shed 4 bases, with 23 bases lying between them. This CDR3 has 17 amino acids. CDR3 protein: CSVKEPGGTYYNSPLHF. CDR3 sequence (DNA): TGCAGTGTTAAAGAGCCGGGGGGAACCTATTATAATTCACCCCTCCACTTT.

This clonotype was found once. This chain links TRBV28 with TRBJ2-3; 8 nucleotides match TRBD2. CDR1 and CDR2 (germline): MDHEN, SYDVKM. CDR3 length: 14 amino acids. The J segment lost 9 bases and the V segment lost 2 bases, leaving 7 bases of the junction unmatched. The CDR3 region has the DNA TGTGCCAGCAGTTTACGACTAGCGTTCTCAACGCAGTATTTT. Translating it yields CASSLRLAFSTQYF. The full variable domain, with the rest looked up from reference TRBV28 and TRBJ2-3, is DVKVTQSSRYLVKRTGEKVFLECVQDMDHENMFWYRQDPGLGLRLIYFSYDVKMKEKGDIPEGYSVSREKKERFSLILESASTNQTSMYLCASSLRLAFSTQYFGPGTRLTVL.

V gene TRBV5-1 combines with J gene TRBJ2-5; D may be TRBD1 or TRBD2 (5 bases each). The germline CDR1 and CDR2 sequences are SGHRS and YFSETQ. There are 15 residues in the CDR3. The V end was cut by 4 bases, the J end by 3 bases, with 16 bases between. The CDR3 DNA sequence: TGCGCCAGCAGCGCAGGGACGTCCATCAAAGAGACCCAGTACTTC. Translated, it gives CASSAGTSIKETQYF.

The gene calls are TRBV7-3 and TRBJ1-4; D ambiguous. CDR1 and CDR2 (germline): SGHTA, FQGTGA. CDR3 length: 11 residues. V shed 4 bases and J shed 8 bases, with 5 bases lying between them. The CDR3 region has the DNA TGTGCCAGCAGCTCAACAGAAAAACTGTTTTTT. It encodes CASSSTEKLFF.

This clonotype was counted only a few times. The V gene is TRBV11-2, the J gene TRBJ1-6; 8 bases line up with TRBD1. The CDR3 covers 15 residues. The V gene's germline CDR1 is SGHAT and CDR2 FQNNGV. The trim removed 4 bases at V and 9 bases at J, leaving 8 bases unmatched. DNA for the CDR3: TGTGCCAGCAGCTACGACAGGGGCCGCGGTTCACCCCTCCACTTT. This sequence encodes CASSYDRGRGSPLHF.

This chain uses TRBV28 with TRBJ1-5; 8 bases agree with TRBD1. Losses at the gene ends were 7 bases for V and 4 bases for J; bases not matched to a gene: 3. Germline V CDR1 and CDR2: MDHEN, SYDVKM. This CDR3 spans 13 amino acids. CDR3 loop: CASNRQGNQPQHF. The DNA for the CDR3 is TGTGCCAGCAATAGACAGGGGAATCAGCCCCAGCATTTT.

This chain links TRBV28 with TRBJ2-7; tentative D call: TRBD1 (6 bases). V lost 2 bases and J lost 5, with 13 bases in between. This CDR3 has 14 residues. Germline CDR1 is MDHEN and CDR2 is SYDVKM. CDR3 coding DNA: TGTGCCAGCAGTTTACACGACAGGTCTAACGAGCAGTACTTC. Translated, it gives CASSLHDRSNEQYF.